This TCR beta chain was sequenced for a study of naive and memory T cell subsets. This clonotype was seen a handful of times. The beta constant-region primer was an equimolar mix of two oligonucleotides covering TRBC1 and TRBC2. TCRdb fed the UMI-ligation and nested PCR reads into MiXCR, producing one record per CDR3 protein. The table has tens of thousands of distinct CDR3 sequences, roughly 13% seen once; the top ten hold 0.9% to 1%. The ends were cut back, 3 bases at V and 4 bases at J, with 13 bases in the middle. The CDR3 length is 14 residues. Germline V lookup: CDR1 KGHSH, CDR2 LQKENI. The rearrangement links TRBV18 to TRBJ2-7; perhaps TRBD2 as D (6 bases). The material sequenced was central memory CD4+ T cells from blood. The TCR was taken from a human donor in good health. CDR3 sequence: CASSPPGLSYEQYF. CDR3 coding DNA: TGTGCCAGCTCACCCCCGGGACTGTCATACGAGCAGTACTTC.